This T cell receptor beta chain was observed in a study of blood T cells in healthy people across ages. The V end lost 7 bases, the J end lost 6 bases, and 22 bases lay between the germline ends. CDR3 length equals 15 residues. Study outcomes and limitations: Estimated diversity that came from one million T cells was considered an underestimate. Higher diversity, along with more naive CD4+ cells, distinguished long-lived donors from aged donors.

The study drew donors from healthy Caucasian individuals in Russia aged roughly 6 to 90. Isolating PBMCs gave at least 6 million of these cells per sample. With respect to this clonotype: What it binds is unknown.

Through a sample-barcoded 5' primer and a J-beta primer mix, a second PCR was run for roughly 7 to 11 cycles. TCRdb reprocessed the 5' RACE reads with MiXCR, giving one entry per CDR3 protein. The data show 550,000 to 700,000 distinct CDR3 sequences, 27% seen once. The chain uses TRBV12-3 or TRBV12-4 and TRBJ2-7, with a tentative D call TRBD1 (6 bases). This sequence originates from a woman aged 70-85 years in good health. What was sequenced was blood. CDR3 sequence reads: CASTNTRGMVVEQYF. Here the CDR3 DNA reads TGTGCCAGCACCAATACTAGGGGGATGGTCGTCGAGCAGTACTTC.